A selection of T cell receptor beta chains follows, all from one sample in a study of long-term antiretroviral therapy in people with HIV. Measured with immunoSEQ multiplex PCR; TCRdb has only the in-frame clones, and not every one. The sample carries 20,000 to 25,000 clones, roughly 88% recorded once. The sample here was unsorted PBMCs, taken around 4.1 years after starting antiretroviral therapy. These receptors all come from a man between 25 and 39 years old with HIV. CDR3s include the opening cysteine and the closing phenylalanine or tryptophan. D genes are given only for firm matches. For some rows the clone size is stated as once, few or many, or as a class when expanded; others skip it.

abundance	j_gene	v_gene	d_gene	CDR3aa	CDR3nt
.	TRBJ2-7	TRBV27	TRBD1	CASRKDRGGYEQYF	TGTGCCAGCAGGAAGGACAGGGGGGGGTACGAGCAGTACTTC
.	TRBJ2-2	TRBV7-2	TRBD1	CASSSWDRGGELFF	TGTGCCAGCAGCTCATGGGACAGGGGAGGGGAGCTGTTTTTT
.	TRBJ2-1	TRBV4-1	.	CASSQVSNEQFF	TGCGCCAGCAGCCAAGTTTCGAATGAGCAGTTCTTC
.	TRBJ2-5	TRBV10-2	.	CASSESRATEGVETQYF	TGCGCCAGCAGTGAGTCGAGGGCCACAGAAGGCGTGGAGACCCAGTACTTC
.	TRBJ1-5	TRBV28	.	CASSSPTGWDQPQHF	TGTGCCAGCAGTTCCCCGACAGGCTGGGATCAGCCCCAGCATTTT
.	TRBJ2-3	TRBV4-3	.	CASSQDPSGANADTQYF	TGCGCCAGCAGCCAAGACCCATCGGGGGCCAACGCAGATACGCAGTATTTT
.	TRBJ2-6	TRBV7-9	TRBD1	CASSVDRIFSGANVLTF	TGTGCCAGCAGCGTGGACAGGATCTTCTCTGGGGCCAACGTCCTGACTTTC
.	TRBJ2-5	TRBV5-8	TRBD2	CASSVRTSGRSRKQETQYF	TGTGCCAGCAGCGTAAGGACTAGCGGGAGAAGTCGTAAACAAGAGACCCAGTACTTC
.	TRBJ2-7	TRBV27	TRBD1	CASSLRGQGAEQYF	TGTGCCAGCAGTTTGAGAGGACAGGGAGCCGAGCAGTACTTC
once	TRBJ2-6	TRBV7-8	.	CASTRGANVLTF	TGTGCCTCGACCCGGGGGGCCAACGTCCTGACTTTC